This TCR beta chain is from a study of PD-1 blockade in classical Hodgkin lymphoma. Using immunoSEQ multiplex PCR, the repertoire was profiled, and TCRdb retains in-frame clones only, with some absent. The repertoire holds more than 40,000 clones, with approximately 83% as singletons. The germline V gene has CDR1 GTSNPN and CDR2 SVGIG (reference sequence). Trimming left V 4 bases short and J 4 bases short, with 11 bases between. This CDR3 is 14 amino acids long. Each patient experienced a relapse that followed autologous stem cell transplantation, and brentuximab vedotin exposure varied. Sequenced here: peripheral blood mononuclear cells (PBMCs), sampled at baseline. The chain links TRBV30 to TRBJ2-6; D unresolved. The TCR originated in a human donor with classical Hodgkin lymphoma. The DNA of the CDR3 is TGTGCCTGGACCTCGGTGGACGGGGCCAACGTCCTGACTTTC. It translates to CAWTSVDGANVLTF.